This is a list of T cell receptor beta chains from one sample in a study of response to subunit inactivated influenza vaccine. Using its own MiXCR run on the RT-PCR reads, TCRdb lists one record per CDR3 protein. The table has about 160,000 distinct CDR3 sequences, roughly a tenth seen once. The specimen comprised non-naive T cells sorted from PBMCs, sampled around seven weeks after vaccination. All receptors come from a middle-aged man who received an inactivated influenza vaccine. CDR3s include the opening cysteine and the closing phenylalanine or tryptophan. A D gene is named only where the DNA matches it firmly. Clone size, where shown, is once, few, many, or a class for clones that have expanded.

D | J | size | V | CDR3 | DNA
TRBD1 | TRBJ2-1 | many | TRBV6-5 | CASSWDRYNEQFF | TGTGCCAGCAGTTGGGACAGGTACAATGAGCAGTTCTTC
- | TRBJ2-5 | many | TRBV12-3/TRBV12-4 | CASSFDGGGLETQYF | TGTGCCAGCAGTTTCGACGGCGGAGGTCTGGAGACCCAGTACTTC
TRBD1 | TRBJ2-1 | once | TRBV2 | CASRTGGRNEQFF | TGTGCCAGCAGAACAGGGGGCAGGAATGAGCAGTTCTTC
- | TRBJ1-3 | few | TRBV7-2 | CATARVVGNTIYF | TGTGCTACCGCTAGAGTGGTTGGAAACACCATATATTTT
- | TRBJ2-3 | - | TRBV5-1 | CASGDIGAFTDTQYF | TGCGCCAGCGGCGACATCGGGGCTTTCACAGATACGCAGTATTTT
- | TRBJ2-5 | - | TRBV20-1 | CSAFSGTFRETQYF | TGCAGTGCGTTCTCAGGGACGTTCAGGGAGACCCAGTACTTC
- | TRBJ2-1 | - | TRBV12-3/TRBV12-4 | CASSGDFSYNEQFF | TGTGCCAGCAGCGGGGACTTCTCCTACAATGAGCAGTTCTTC
- | TRBJ2-3 | many | TRBV12-3/TRBV12-4 | CASSSTSYTQYF | TGTGCCAGCAGTTCGACCTCCTATACGCAGTATTTT
- | TRBJ1-3 | - | TRBV30 | CAWSVTRVLGNTIYF | TGTGCCTGGAGTGTAACCAGGGTGCTTGGAAACACCATATATTTT
TRBD1 | TRBJ1-5 | - | TRBV28 | CASSDATGVRDQPQHF | TGTGCCAGCAGCGACGCTACAGGGGTCAGGGATCAGCCCCAGCATTTT
TRBD1 | TRBJ1-1 | many | TRBV27 | CASSFGTGGWTEAFF | TGTGCCAGCAGTTTCGGAACAGGGGGATGGACTGAAGCTTTCTTT
TRBD1 | TRBJ2-7 | many | TRBV20-1 | CSAGQGPGYEQYF | TGCAGTGCTGGACAGGGACCGGGGTACGAGCAGTACTTC
TRBD2 | TRBJ2-2 | few | TRBV3-1 | CASSPTSGRAGELFF | TGTGCCAGCAGCCCGACTAGCGGGAGGGCCGGGGAGCTGTTTTTT
TRBD2 | TRBJ2-3 | - | TRBV18 | CASSPLMGLSSAADTQYF | TGTGCCAGCTCACCACTTATGGGACTATCCTCAGCCGCAGATACGCAGTATTTT
- | TRBJ2-5 | - | TRBV6-9 | CAGRQSLQETQYF | TGTGCCGGCCGACAGAGCCTCCAAGAGACCCAGTACTTC
- | TRBJ2-1 | few | TRBV20-1 | CSAREAEGLLYNEQFF | TGCAGTGCTAGAGAAGCGGAAGGATTACTTTACAATGAGCAGTTCTTC
- | TRBJ1-5 | - | TRBV4-1 | CASSHFRGSNQPQHF | TGCGCCAGCAGCCATTTCAGGGGTAGCAATCAGCCCCAGCATTTT
TRBD1 | TRBJ1-6 | few | TRBV25-1 | CASRETGRNSPLHF | TGTGCCAGCAGGGAGACAGGGCGTAATTCACCCCTCCACTTT
- | TRBJ2-7 | - | TRBV20-1 | CSARQDLSYEQYF | TGCAGTGCTAGGCAGGACCTGAGTTACGAGCAGTACTTC
TRBD1 | TRBJ1-5 | - | TRBV10-3 | CAISGTGEGQPQHF | TGTGCCATCAGTGGTACAGGGGAGGGCCAGCCCCAGCATTTT
- | TRBJ2-5 | many | TRBV6-5 | CASSYSEYAETQYF | TGTGCCAGCAGTTACTCCGAGTATGCGGAGACCCAGTACTTC
- | TRBJ2-7 | few | TRBV7-2 | CASSSRSGTAEQYF | TGTGCCAGCAGCTCCCGTTCCGGGACGGCAGAGCAGTACTTC
- | TRBJ1-2 | few | TRBV5-1 | CASSLDGAANYGYTF | TGCGCCAGCAGCTTGGATGGGGCGGCTAACTATGGCTACACCTTC
- | TRBJ1-5 | many | TRBV12-3/TRBV12-4 | CASSSSDSNQPQHF | -
- | TRBJ2-1 | many | TRBV29-1 | CSVEFSSSSYNEQFF | TGCAGCGTTGAATTTTCTTCAAGCTCCTACAATGAGCAGTTCTTC
TRBD1 | TRBJ2-5 | few | TRBV7-2 | CASSWKTGAGETQYF | TGTGCCAGCAGCTGGAAGACAGGGGCGGGAGAGACCCAGTACTTC
TRBD2 | TRBJ2-7 | - | TRBV18 | CASSPPAGNEQYF | TGTGCCAGCTCACCCCCAGCGGGAAACGAGCAGTACTTC
- | TRBJ1-1 | many | TRBV21-1 | CASSKDVGQPNTEAFF | TGTGCCAGCAGCAAAGATGTCGGACAACCGAACACTGAAGCTTTCTTT
TRBD2 | TRBJ2-5 | - | TRBV7-9 | CASSLVAGLGETQYF | TGTGCCAGCAGCTTAGTAGCGGGACTGGGGGAGACCCAGTACTTC
- | TRBJ2-1 | - | TRBV18 | CASSPDFMRSYNEQFF | TGTGCCAGCTCACCGGACTTTATGAGGTCCTACAATGAGCAGTTCTTC
- | TRBJ2-1 | many | TRBV4-1 | CASSQWGGGPRFFF | TGCGCCAGCAGCCAATGGGGGGGGGGCCCAAGGTTTTTCTTC
TRBD1 | TRBJ2-2 | few | TRBV6-4 | CASSTGGTGELFF | TGTGCCAGCAGCACAGGGGGCACCGGGGAGCTGTTTTTT
- | TRBJ2-5 | few | TRBV7-9 | CASSLAGHLETQYF | TGTGCCAGCAGCTTAGCAGGACACTTAGAGACCCAGTACTTC
- | TRBJ2-1 | few | TRBV28 | CASSLGSFSSYNEQFF | TGTGCCAGCAGTTTAGGTTCGTTTAGCTCCTACAATGAGCAGTTCTTC
TRBD1 | TRBJ2-2 | many | TRBV4-3 | CASSQDRDRVSGELFF | TGCGCCAGCAGCCAGGACCGGGACAGGGTTTCCGGGGAGCTGTTTTTT
- | TRBJ2-7 | many | TRBV4-3 | CASSPRAGNYEQYF | TGCGCCAGCAGCCCGAGGGCAGGGAACTACGAGCAGTACTTC
TRBD1 | TRBJ1-2 | - | TRBV12-3/TRBV12-4 | CASSSQQGTYGYTF | TGTGCCAGCAGTTCCCAACAGGGGACCTATGGCTACACCTTC
- | TRBJ2-1 | - | TRBV20-1 | CSAKVSLGFNEQFF | TGCAGTGCTAAAGTTTCGCTTGGATTCAATGAGCAGTTCTTC
- | TRBJ2-1 | - | TRBV7-6 | CASSPGGVNKYNEQFF | TGTGCCAGCAGCCCAGGTGGAGTCAACAAATACAATGAGCAGTTCTTC
- | TRBJ2-1 | - | TRBV7-2 | CASSLASGAAKQFF | TGTGCCAGCAGCTTAGCTTCGGGAGCGGCCAAGCAGTTCTTC
- | TRBJ2-5 | - | TRBV4-2 | CASSQGVQDYQETQYF | TGTGCCAGCAGCCAAGGAGTACAGGACTACCAAGAGACCCAGTACTTC
TRBD1 | TRBJ1-4 | few | TRBV7-2 | CASSLDRTGPNEKLFF | TGTGCCAGCAGCCTTGACCGGACAGGGCCTAATGAAAAACTGTTTTTT
TRBD2 | TRBJ2-1 | - | TRBV12-3/TRBV12-4 | CASSRLASANEQFF | TGTGCCAGCAGTAGACTAGCATCGGCTAATGAGCAGTTCTTC
TRBD2 | TRBJ2-4 | - | TRBV7-9 | CASSLPSGSDIQYF | TGTGCCAGCAGCTTACCTAGCGGGAGCGACATTCAGTACTTC
- | TRBJ2-5 | few | TRBV7-2 | CASSPTTTRQETQYF | TGTGCCAGCAGCCCAACGACTACCCGGCAAGAGACCCAGTACTTC
- | TRBJ2-7 | large | TRBV12-3/TRBV12-4 | CASSSQIYEQYF | TGTGCCAGCAGCTCACAGATATACGAGCAGTACTTC
- | TRBJ2-3 | few | TRBV19 | CASSRSSTDTQYF | TGTGCCAGTAGTCGAAGTAGCACAGATACGCAGTATTTT
- | TRBJ1-2 | few | TRBV6-1 | CASSPGTGFYGYTF | TGTGCCAGCAGCCCCGGGACCGGGTTTTATGGCTACACCTTC
- | TRBJ2-7 | many | TRBV5-1 | CASSLVPGAGYEQYF | TGCGCCAGCAGCTTGGTACCGGGGGCTGGCTACGAGCAGTACTTC
TRBD1 | TRBJ2-6 | few | TRBV4-1 | CASSQVPGGFGANVLTF | TGCGCCAGCAGCCAAGTACCAGGGGGTTTTGGGGCCAACGTCCTGACTTTC
- | TRBJ2-3 | many | TRBV15 | CATSRALESDTQYF | TGTGCCACCAGCAGAGCGCTAGAATCAGATACGCAGTATTTT
TRBD1 | TRBJ2-7 | many | TRBV4-3 | CASSPGLGQATYEQYF | TGCGCCAGCAGCCCGGGCCTGGGACAGGCAACCTACGAGCAGTACTTC